This TCR beta chain derives from a study of neoadjuvant anti-PD-1 for oral cavity cancer. CDR1 and CDR2 from the germline V gene are SGHRS and YFSETQ. The ends were cut back, 4 bases at V and 1 base at J, with 14 bases in the middle. The CDR3 contains 15 residues. Data came from immunoSEQ multiplex PCR; TCRdb stores just in-frame clones and leaves some out. Of fewer than 40,000 clones listed, around nine tenths are singletons. The clonotype was recovered from a person aged 35-79 years with oral cavity squamous cell carcinoma. The rearrangement joins TRBV5-1 to TRBJ2-5; unclear D gene. Sequencing used PBMCs, obtained before nivolumab (anti-PD-1) treatment. The chain's CDR3 is CASSPLGSGQETQYF. The CDR3 nucleotides are TGCGCCAGCAGCCCCTTAGGATCTGGCCAAGAGACCCAGTACTTC.